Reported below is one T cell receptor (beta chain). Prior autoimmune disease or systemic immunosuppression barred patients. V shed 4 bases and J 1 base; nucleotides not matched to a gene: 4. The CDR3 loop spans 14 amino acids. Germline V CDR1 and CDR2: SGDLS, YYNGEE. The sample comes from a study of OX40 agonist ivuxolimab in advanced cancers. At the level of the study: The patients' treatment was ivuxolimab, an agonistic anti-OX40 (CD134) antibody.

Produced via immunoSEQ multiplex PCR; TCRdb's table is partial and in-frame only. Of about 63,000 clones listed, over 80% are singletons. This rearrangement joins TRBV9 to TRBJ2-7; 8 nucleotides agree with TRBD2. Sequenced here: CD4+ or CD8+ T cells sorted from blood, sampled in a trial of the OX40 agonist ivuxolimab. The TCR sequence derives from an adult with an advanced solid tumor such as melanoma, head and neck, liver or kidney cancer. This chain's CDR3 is CASSLTGGSYEQYF. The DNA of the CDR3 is TGTGCCAGCAGCCTCACGGGAGGGTCCTACGAGCAGTACTTC. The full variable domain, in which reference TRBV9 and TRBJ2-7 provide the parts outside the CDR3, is DSGVTQTPKHLITATGQRVTLRCSPRSGDLSVYWYQQSLDQGLQFLIQYYNGEERAKGNILERFSAQQFPDLHSELNLSSLELGDSALYFCASSLTGGSYEQYFGPGTRLTVT.